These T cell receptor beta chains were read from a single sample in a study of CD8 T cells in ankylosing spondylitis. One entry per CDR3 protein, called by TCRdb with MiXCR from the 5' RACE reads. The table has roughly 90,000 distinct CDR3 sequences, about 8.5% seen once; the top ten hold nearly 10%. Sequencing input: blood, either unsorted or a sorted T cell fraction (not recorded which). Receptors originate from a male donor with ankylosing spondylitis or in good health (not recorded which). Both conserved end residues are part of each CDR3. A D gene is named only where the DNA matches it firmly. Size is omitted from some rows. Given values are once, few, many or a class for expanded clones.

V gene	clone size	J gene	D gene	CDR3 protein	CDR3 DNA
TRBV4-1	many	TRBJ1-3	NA	CASSQDPLGSRSGNTIYF	TGCGCCAGCAGCCAAGATCCCCTTGGGTCCCGCTCTGGAAACACCATATATTTT
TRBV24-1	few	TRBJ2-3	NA	CATNPSSAESTDTQYF	TGTGCCACCAATCCTTCAAGCGCGGAGAGCACAGATACGCAGTATTTT
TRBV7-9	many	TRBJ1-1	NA	CASSLALAGQAFF	TGTGCCAGCAGCTTAGCTTTGGCAGGGCAAGCTTTCTTT
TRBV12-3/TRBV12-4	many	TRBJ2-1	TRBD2	CASSLTSGRNEQFF	TGTGCCAGCAGCCTGACTAGCGGGAGGAATGAGCAGTTCTTC
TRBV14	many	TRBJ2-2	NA	CASSQESGTGELFF	TGTGCCAGCAGCCAAGAAAGCGGGACCGGGGAGCTGTTTTTT
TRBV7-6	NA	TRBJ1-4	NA	CASSLARAPNEKLFF	TGTGCCAGCAGCTTAGCCAGGGCACCGAATGAAAAACTGTTTTTT
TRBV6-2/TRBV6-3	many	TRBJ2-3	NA	CASSRPNTDTQYF	TGTGCCAGCAGTCGACCGAACACAGATACGCAGTATTTT
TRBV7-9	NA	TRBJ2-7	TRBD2	CASSPTPPGREFSEQYF	TGTGCCAGCAGCCCTACGCCGCCTGGGCGGGAGTTTTCCGAGCAGTACTTC
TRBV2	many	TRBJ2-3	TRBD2	CASSARAGGLHTQYF	TGTGCCAGCAGCGCTCGCGCGGGAGGGCTGCATACGCAGTATTTT
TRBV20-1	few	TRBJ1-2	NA	CSALSNGYTF	TGCAGTGCCCTTTCCAATGGCTACACCTTC
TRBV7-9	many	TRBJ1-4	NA	CASSFPVVGTKEKLFF	TGTGCCAGCAGCTTCCCAGTCGTAGGGACGAAGGAAAAACTGTTTTTT
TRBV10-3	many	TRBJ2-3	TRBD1	CATGQGEADTQYF	TGTGCCACCGGACAGGGGGAGGCAGATACGCAGTATTTT
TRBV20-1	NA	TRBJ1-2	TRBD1	CSAAPGQGDYGYTF	TGCAGTGCTGCCCCGGGACAGGGGGACTATGGCTACACCTTC
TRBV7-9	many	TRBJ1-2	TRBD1	CASSFWQGVDGYTF	TGTGCCAGCAGCTTTTGGCAGGGGGTGGATGGCTACACCTTC
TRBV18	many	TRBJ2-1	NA	CASSPSQGRNNEQFF	TGTGCCAGCTCACCATCCCAGGGGAGGAACAATGAGCAGTTCTTC
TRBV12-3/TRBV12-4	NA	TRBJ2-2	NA	CASSEYRFGTGELFF	TGTGCCAGCAGTGAATACAGATTCGGCACCGGGGAGCTGTTTTTT
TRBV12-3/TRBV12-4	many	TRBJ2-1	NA	CASSSPVQNEQFF	TGTGCCAGCAGTTCCCCCGTTCAGAATGAGCAGTTCTTC
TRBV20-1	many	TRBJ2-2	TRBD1	CSATGTGNTGELFF	TGCAGTGCAACCGGGACAGGCAACACCGGGGAGCTGTTTTTT
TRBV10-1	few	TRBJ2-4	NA	CASRGKGENIQYF	TGCGCCAGCAGGGGTAAAGGAGAAAACATTCAGTACTTC